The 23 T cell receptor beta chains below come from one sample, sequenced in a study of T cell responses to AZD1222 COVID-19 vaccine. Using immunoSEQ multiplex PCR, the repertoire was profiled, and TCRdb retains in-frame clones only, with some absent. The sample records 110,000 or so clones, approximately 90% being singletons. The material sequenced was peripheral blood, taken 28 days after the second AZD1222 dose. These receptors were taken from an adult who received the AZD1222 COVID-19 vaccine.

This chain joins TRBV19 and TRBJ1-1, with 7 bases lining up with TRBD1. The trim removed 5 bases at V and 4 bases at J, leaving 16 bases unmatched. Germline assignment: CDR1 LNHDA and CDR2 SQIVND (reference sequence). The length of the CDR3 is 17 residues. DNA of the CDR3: TGTGCCAGTAGTGGGGGGGACAGCCGAAAAATGGGCACTGAAGCTTTCTTT. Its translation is CASSGGDSRKMGTEAFF.

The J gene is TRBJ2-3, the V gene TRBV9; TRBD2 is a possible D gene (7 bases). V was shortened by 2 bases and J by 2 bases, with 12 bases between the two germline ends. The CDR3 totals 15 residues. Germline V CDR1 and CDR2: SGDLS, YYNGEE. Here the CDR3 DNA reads TGTGCCAGCAGCGTGGGGGGGCGTTTCACAGATACGCAGTATTTT. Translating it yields CASSVGGRFTDTQYF.

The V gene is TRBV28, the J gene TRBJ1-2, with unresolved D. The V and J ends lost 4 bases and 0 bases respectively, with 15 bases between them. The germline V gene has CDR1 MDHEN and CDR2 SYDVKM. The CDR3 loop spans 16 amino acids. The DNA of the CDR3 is TGTGCCAGCAGTTACCTCAGACGAAGAGCTAACTATGGCTACACCTTC. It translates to CASSYLRRRANYGYTF.

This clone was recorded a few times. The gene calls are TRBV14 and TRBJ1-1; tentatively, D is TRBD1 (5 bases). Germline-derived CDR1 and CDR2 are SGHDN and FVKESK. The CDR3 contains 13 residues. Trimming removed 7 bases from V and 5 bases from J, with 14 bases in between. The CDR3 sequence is CASNLIGATEAFF. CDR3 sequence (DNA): TGTGCCAGCAACCTGATCGGGGCTACTGAAGCTTTCTTT. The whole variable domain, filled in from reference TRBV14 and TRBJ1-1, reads EAGVTQFPSHSVIEKGQTVTLRCDPISGHDNLYWYRRVMGKEIKFLLHFVKESKQDESGMPNNRFLAERTGGTYSTLKVQPAELEDSGVYFCASNLIGATEAFFGQGTRLTVV.

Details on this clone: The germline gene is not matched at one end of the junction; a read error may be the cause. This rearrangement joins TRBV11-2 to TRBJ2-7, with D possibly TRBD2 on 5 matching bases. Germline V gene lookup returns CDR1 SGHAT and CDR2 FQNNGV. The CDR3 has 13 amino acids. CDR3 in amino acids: CASSLEGSYEQYF. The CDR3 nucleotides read TGTGCCAGCAGCCTAGAGGGCTCCTACGAGCAGTACTTC.

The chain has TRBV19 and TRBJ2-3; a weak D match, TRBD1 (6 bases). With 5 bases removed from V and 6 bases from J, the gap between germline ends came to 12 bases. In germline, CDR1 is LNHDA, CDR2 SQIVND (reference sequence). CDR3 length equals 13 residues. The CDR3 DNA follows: TGTGCCAGTAGTCAAGGGGGTGCGGATACGCAGTATTTT. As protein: CASSQGGADTQYF.

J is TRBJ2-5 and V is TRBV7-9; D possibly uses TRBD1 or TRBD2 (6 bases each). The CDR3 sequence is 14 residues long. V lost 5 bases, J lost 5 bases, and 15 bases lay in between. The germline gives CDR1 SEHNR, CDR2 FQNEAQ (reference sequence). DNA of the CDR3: TGTGCCAGCAGCCCCAACCAGGGGAGGGAGACCCAGTACTTC. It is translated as CASSPNQGRETQYF.

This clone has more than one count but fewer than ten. The CDR3 coding sequence is TGTGCCAGCAGCTCCCCTTTGACTAGCCGAGAGACCCAGTACTTC. Protein sequence: CASSSPLTSRETQYF. This chain joins TRBV14 and TRBJ2-5; TRBD2 matches 7 bases. The CDR3 is made up of 15 amino acids. Germline V gene lookup returns CDR1 SGHDN and CDR2 FVKESK. After removal of 5 bases from V and 4 bases from J, the junction contained 10 bases not matched to a gene.

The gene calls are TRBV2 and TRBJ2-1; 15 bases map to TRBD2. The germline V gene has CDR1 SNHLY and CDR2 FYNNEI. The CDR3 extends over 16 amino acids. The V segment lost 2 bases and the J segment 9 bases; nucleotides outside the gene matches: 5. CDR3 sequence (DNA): TGTGCCAGCAGTGAATGGACTAGCGGGAGGGCCGCTGAGCAGTTCTTC. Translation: CASSEWTSGRAAEQFF.

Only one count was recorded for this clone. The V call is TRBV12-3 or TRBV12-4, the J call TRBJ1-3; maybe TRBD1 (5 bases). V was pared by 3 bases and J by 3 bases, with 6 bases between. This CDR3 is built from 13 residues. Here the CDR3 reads CASSLTVGNTIYF. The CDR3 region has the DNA TGTGCCAGCAGTTTGACAGTTGGAAACACCATATATTTT.

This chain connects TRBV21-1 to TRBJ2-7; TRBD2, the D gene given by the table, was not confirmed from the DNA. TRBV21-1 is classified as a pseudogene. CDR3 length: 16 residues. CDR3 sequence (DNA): TGTGCCAGCAGCAAGACGGGGCAGGGACTAAACTACGAGCAGTACTTC. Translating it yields CASSKTGQGLNYEQYF.

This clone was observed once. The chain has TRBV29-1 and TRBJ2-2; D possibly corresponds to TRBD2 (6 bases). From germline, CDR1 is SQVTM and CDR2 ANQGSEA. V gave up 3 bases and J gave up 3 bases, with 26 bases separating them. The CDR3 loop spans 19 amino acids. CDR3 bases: TGCAGCGTTGATTACTCGTTTGGGACTCCAAACGCGTACACCGGGGAGCTGTTTTTT. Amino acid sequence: CSVDYSFGTPNAYTGELFF.

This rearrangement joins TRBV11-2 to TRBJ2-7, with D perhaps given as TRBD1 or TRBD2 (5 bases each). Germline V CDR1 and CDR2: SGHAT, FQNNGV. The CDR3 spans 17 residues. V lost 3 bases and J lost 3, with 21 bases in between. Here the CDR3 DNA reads TGTGCCAGCAGCTTGGGGCCCTTGCCGCGGGCCAACTACGAGCAGTACTTC. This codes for CASSLGPLPRANYEQYF. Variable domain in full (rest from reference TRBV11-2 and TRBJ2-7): EAGVAQSPRYKIIEKRQSVAFWCNPISGHATLYWYQQILGQGPKLLIQFQNNGVVDDSQLPKDRFSAERLKGVDSTLKIQPAKLEDSAVYLCASSLGPLPRANYEQYFGPGTRLTVT.

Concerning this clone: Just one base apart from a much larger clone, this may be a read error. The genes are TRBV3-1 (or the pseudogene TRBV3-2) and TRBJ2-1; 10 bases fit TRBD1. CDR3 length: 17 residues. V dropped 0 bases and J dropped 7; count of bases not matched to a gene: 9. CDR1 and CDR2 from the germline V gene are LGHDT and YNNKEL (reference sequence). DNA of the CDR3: TGTGCCAGCAGCCAAGACCCTGGACAGGGGGGGAGAAATGAGCAGTTCTTC. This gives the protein CASSQDPGQGGRNEQFF.

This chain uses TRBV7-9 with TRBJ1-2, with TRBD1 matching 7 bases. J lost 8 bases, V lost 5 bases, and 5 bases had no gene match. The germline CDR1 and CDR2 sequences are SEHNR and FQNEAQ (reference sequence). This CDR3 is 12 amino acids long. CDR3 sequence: CASSPTGRGYTF. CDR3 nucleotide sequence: TGTGCCAGCAGCCCGACAGGGAGAGGCTACACCTTC.

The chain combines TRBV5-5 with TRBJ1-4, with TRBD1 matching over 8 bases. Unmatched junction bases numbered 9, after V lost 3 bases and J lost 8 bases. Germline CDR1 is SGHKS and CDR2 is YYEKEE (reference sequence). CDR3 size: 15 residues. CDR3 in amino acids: CASSSTDRVHEKLFF. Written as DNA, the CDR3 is TGTGCCAGCAGCTCCACGGACAGGGTCCACGAAAAACTGTTTTTT.

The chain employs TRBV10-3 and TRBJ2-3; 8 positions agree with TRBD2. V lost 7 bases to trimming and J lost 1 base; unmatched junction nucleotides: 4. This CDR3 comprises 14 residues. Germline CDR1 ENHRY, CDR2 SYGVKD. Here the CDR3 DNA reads TGTGCCATCAAGGATAGCGGGGGCACAGATACGCAGTATTTT. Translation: CAIKDSGGTDTQYF.

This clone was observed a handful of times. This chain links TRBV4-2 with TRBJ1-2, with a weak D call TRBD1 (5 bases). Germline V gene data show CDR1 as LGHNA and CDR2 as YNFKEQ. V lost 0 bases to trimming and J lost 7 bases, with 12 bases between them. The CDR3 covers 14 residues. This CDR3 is CASSQDEAGTGYTF. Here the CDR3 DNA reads TGTGCCAGCAGCCAAGATGAGGCAGGGACTGGCTACACCTTC.

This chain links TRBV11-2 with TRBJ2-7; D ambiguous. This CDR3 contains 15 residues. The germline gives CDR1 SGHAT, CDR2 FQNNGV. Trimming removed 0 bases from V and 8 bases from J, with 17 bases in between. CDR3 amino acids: CASSLDGSWATKQYF. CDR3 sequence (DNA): TGTGCCAGCAGCTTAGATGGCAGCTGGGCGACGAAGCAGTACTTC.

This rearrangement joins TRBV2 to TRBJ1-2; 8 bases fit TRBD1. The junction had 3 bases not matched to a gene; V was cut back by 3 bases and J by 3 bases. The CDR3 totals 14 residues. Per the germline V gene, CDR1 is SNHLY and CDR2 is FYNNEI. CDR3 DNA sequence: TGTGCCAGCAGTGAGATGACAGGGGACTATGGCTACACCTTC. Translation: CASSEMTGDYGYTF.

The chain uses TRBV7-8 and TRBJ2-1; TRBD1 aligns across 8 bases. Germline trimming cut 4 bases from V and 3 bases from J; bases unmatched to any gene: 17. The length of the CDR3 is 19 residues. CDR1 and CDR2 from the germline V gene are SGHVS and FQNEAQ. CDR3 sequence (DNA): TGTGCCAGCAGCTCCCCCCGGGACAGGAGGTTATCTGGCTACAATGAGCAGTTCTTC. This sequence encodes CASSSPRDRRLSGYNEQFF.

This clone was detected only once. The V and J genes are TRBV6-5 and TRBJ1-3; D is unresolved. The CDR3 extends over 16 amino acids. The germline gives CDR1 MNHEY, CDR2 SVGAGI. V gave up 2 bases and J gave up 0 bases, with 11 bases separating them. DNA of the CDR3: TGTGCCAGCAGTTACAGAAAATCCTTCTCTGGAAACACCATATATTTT. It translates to CASSYRKSFSGNTIYF.

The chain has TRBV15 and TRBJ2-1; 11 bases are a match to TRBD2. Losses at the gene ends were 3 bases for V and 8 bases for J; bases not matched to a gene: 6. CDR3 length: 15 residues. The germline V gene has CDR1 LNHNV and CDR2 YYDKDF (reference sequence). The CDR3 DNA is TGTGCCACCAGCAGTCATAGCGGGGGGGCGGATGAGCAGTTCTTC. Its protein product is CATSSHSGGADEQFF.